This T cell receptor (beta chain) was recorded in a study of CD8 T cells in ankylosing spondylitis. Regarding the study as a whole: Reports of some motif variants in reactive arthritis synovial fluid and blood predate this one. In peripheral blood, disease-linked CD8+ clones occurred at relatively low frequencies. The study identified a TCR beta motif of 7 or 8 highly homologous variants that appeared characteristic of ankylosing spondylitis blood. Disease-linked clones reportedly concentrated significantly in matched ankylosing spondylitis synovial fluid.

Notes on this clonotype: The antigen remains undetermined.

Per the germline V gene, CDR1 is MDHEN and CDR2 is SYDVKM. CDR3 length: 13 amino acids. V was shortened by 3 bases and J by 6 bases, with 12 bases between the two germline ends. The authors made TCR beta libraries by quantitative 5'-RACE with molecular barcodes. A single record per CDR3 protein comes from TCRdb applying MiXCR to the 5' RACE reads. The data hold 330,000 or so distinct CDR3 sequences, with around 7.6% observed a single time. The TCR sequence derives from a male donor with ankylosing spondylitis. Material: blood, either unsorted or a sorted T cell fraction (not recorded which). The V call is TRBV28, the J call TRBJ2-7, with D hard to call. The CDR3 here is CASSFPGLAEQYF. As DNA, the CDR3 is TGTGCCAGCAGTTTCCCCGGCTTGGCCGAGCAGTACTTC. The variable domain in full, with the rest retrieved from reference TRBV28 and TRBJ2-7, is DVKVTQSSRYLVKRTGEKVFLECVQDMDHENMFWYRQDPGLGLRLIYFSYDVKMKEKGDIPEGYSVSREKKERFSLILESASTNQTSMYLCASSFPGLAEQYFGPGTRLTVT.